The present TCR beta chain was sequenced within a study of cytomegalovirus exposure and HLA in healthy donors. Whole-study results and caveats: As a later analysis revealed, most CMV-associated TCR beta chains appeared HLA-restricted. A later examination showed that TCR association rates differed by HLA locus, with DRB1 most and HLA-C fewest. The authors excluded some V segments, including TRBV6-2 and TRBV6-3, as indistinguishable. Reports indicate that TCR beta sequences accurately predicted the HLA-A and HLA-B alleles of most subjects.

A multiplex PCR was run with 60 Vbeta primers and 13 Jbeta primers. Some clones are missing from TCRdb's copy, which holds only in-frame ones; the method was immunoSEQ multiplex PCR. This table holds roughly 100,000 clones, about four fifths found once. A note on this clone: What it binds is not known.

Germline CDR1 and CDR2: MGHDK and SYGVNS. The CDR3 totals 14 residues. Trimming shortened V by 3 bases and J by 4 bases, and 11 bases separated the two germline ends. The sequenced sample was PBMCs. The chain links TRBV25-1 to TRBJ2-3; D call uncertain. The clonotype originates from a human donor in good health. CDR3 nucleotides: TGTGCCAGCAGTGACCTAGTCGCCCCAGATACGCAGTATTTT. It specifies CASSDLVAPDTQYF. Together with reference TRBV25-1 and TRBJ2-3, the CDR3 gives the full variable domain: EADIYQTPRYLVIGTGKKITLECSQTMGHDKMYWYQQDPGMELHLIHYSYGVNSTEKGDLSSESTVSRIRTEHFPLTLESARPSHTSQYLCASSDLVAPDTQYFGPGTRLTVL.